The clone carrying this T cell receptor beta chain has more than one count but fewer than ten. The sample comes from a study of T cells in Graves' hyperthyroidism and ophthalmopathy. RNA transcripts yielded amplified TCR beta CDR3 regions. The HTBI set primed first-round TCR CDR3 RT-PCR. Via MiXCR, TCRdb re-called the multiplex PCR reads, giving one row per CDR3 protein. The sample has approximately 640,000 distinct CDR3 sequences, approximately 15% seen once. V was pared by 6 bases and J by 3 bases, with 11 bases of the junction left unmatched. Germline values: CDR1 MDHEN, CDR2 SYDVKM. The CDR3 runs 16 residues.

The TCR comes from a man aged 45-65 years with Graves' hyperthyroidism. Sequences were obtained from blood. This chain connects TRBV28 to TRBJ1-2; TRBD1 matches 9 bases. Here the CDR3 reads CASSFRPGQGDYGYTF. Written as DNA, the CDR3 is TGTGCCAGCAGCTTCAGACCGGGACAGGGCGACTATGGCTACACCTTC.